This T cell receptor beta chain originates from a study of Graves' ophthalmopathy and Graves' hyperthyroidism. Study-wide context: Peripheral blood was gathered at first diagnosis, ahead of any treatment whatsoever.

This clonotype was counted ten times or more. Symptoms, serum thyroxine and TRAb, thyroid ultrasound, and orbital computed tomography formed the diagnostic basis. The V and J ends lost 1 base and 7 bases, in that order; junction bases with no gene match: 2. This CDR3 is 12 amino acids long. Germline lookup yields CDR1 DFQATT and CDR2 SNEGSKA (reference sequence). The authors amplified TCR beta CDR3 regions from RNA transcripts. Second-round multiplex PCR followed a first-round RT-PCR using HTBI primers. TCRdb reprocessed the multiplex PCR reads via MiXCR and lists one record per CDR3 protein. Of a few hundred thousand distinct CDR3 sequences in the sample, about 18% were seen once.

This receptor was obtained from an adult woman with stable Graves' hyperthyroidism. Source material: peripheral blood. The chain couples TRBV20-1 to TRBJ2-7, with TRBD2 matching over 9 bases. CDR3: CSARGTSEEQYF. CDR3 coding DNA: TGCAGTGCTAGAGGGACTAGCGAAGAGCAGTACTTC.